These T cell receptor beta chains were read from a single sample in a study of T-cell memory formation after mild COVID-19. TCRdb re-derived calls from the 5' RACE reads in MiXCR, one entry per CDR3 protein. The profile shows approximately 450,000 distinct CDR3 sequences, 15% to 20% of them singletons. Sequenced input: PBMCs or a T cell subset sorted from them (not recorded which). The receptors stem from an adult woman who had mild COVID-19 (a few samples of this study predate the infection). Cell type and time point are not known. Both conserved end residues are part of each CDR3. The D gene is left open where the match is weak. For some rows the clone size is stated as once, few or many, or as a class when expanded; others skip it.

V gene: TRBV7-9
D gene: NA
J gene: TRBJ2-1
clone size: many
CDR3 protein: CASSLEKGSYNEQFF
CDR3 DNA: TGTGCCAGCAGCTTAGAGAAGGGCTCCTACAATGAGCAGTTCTTC

V gene: TRBV29-1
D gene: NA
J gene: TRBJ2-1
clone size: many
CDR3 protein: CSVEQGVDEQFF
CDR3 DNA: TGCAGCGTTGAACAGGGAGTTGATGAGCAGTTCTTC

V gene: TRBV7-9
D gene: NA
J gene: TRBJ1-1
clone size: NA
CDR3 protein: CASSYSASILNTVNTEAFF
CDR3 DNA: TGTGCCAGCAGTTACTCCGCCTCTATCTTGAACACGGTGAACACTGAAGCTTTCTTT

V gene: TRBV12-3/TRBV12-4
D gene: TRBD2
J gene: TRBJ2-7
clone size: few
CDR3 protein: CASRRTSGGDEQYF
CDR3 DNA: TGTGCCAGCAGGCGGACTAGCGGGGGGGACGAGCAGTACTTC

V gene: TRBV4-3
D gene: NA
J gene: TRBJ2-6
clone size: NA
CDR3 protein: CASSHTTGHSGANVLTF
CDR3 DNA: TGCGCCAGCAGCCACACGACGGGGCACTCTGGGGCCAACGTCCTGACTTTC

V gene: TRBV5-5
D gene: NA
J gene: TRBJ2-1
clone size: few
CDR3 protein: CASSLAERGALYNEQFF
CDR3 DNA: TGTGCCAGCAGCTTGGCCGAACGGGGGGCCCTGTACAATGAGCAGTTCTTC

V gene: TRBV12-3/TRBV12-4
D gene: NA
J gene: TRBJ2-3
clone size: NA
CDR3 protein: CASSLGGRSTDTQYF
CDR3 DNA: TGTGCCAGCAGTTTAGGGGGGAGATCCACAGATACGCAGTATTTT

V gene: TRBV9
D gene: NA
J gene: TRBJ1-1
clone size: NA
CDR3 protein: CASSEHSGKAAFF
CDR3 DNA: TGTGCCAGCAGCGAACATAGTGGTAAGGCAGCTTTCTTT

V gene: TRBV6-1
D gene: TRBD1
J gene: TRBJ1-5
clone size: once
CDR3 protein: CASTRDGLGTGGNQPQHF
CDR3 DNA: TGTGCCAGCACCCGCGATGGGCTGGGGACAGGGGGCAATCAGCCCCAGCATTTT

V gene: TRBV20-1
D gene: NA
J gene: TRBJ2-6
clone size: few
CDR3 protein: CSARNRASSGANVLTF
CDR3 DNA: TGCAGTGCTAGAAACAGGGCGTCCTCTGGGGCCAACGTCCTGACTTTC

V gene: TRBV6-1
D gene: NA
J gene: TRBJ1-2
clone size: NA
CDR3 protein: CASSVTGLNGYTF
CDR3 DNA: TGTGCCAGCAGTGTCACGGGACTTAATGGCTACACCTTC

V gene: TRBV11-2
D gene: TRBD2
J gene: TRBJ2-5
clone size: few
CDR3 protein: CASEFWASGGLSQETQYF
CDR3 DNA: TGTGCCAGCGAGTTTTGGGCTAGCGGGGGGCTGAGTCAAGAGACCCAGTACTTC

V gene: TRBV7-6
D gene: NA
J gene: TRBJ1-5
clone size: many
CDR3 protein: CASSLEGDGNQPQHF
CDR3 DNA: TGTGCCAGCAGCTTAGAGGGGGATGGCAATCAGCCCCAGCATTTT

V gene: TRBV7-2
D gene: NA
J gene: TRBJ2-7
clone size: NA
CDR3 protein: CASSRLGGLYEQYF
CDR3 DNA: TGTGCCAGCAGCCGCCTTGGGGGGCTCTACGAGCAGTACTTC

V gene: TRBV7-6
D gene: NA
J gene: TRBJ2-1
clone size: few
CDR3 protein: CASSFSQGPYNEQFF
CDR3 DNA: TGTGCCAGCAGCTTTAGCCAGGGGCCCTACAATGAGCAGTTCTTC

V gene: TRBV4-3
D gene: NA
J gene: TRBJ1-5
clone size: NA
CDR3 protein: CASSQDLRGSNQPQHF
CDR3 DNA: TGCGCCAGCAGCCAAGATCTTCGGGGCAGCAATCAGCCCCAGCATTTT

V gene: TRBV7-8
D gene: NA
J gene: TRBJ2-7
clone size: NA
CDR3 protein: CASSTRQATYEQYF
CDR3 DNA: TGTGCCAGCAGCACCCGACAGGCAACCTACGAGCAGTACTTC

V gene: TRBV11-2
D gene: NA
J gene: TRBJ2-5
clone size: few
CDR3 protein: CASSPRQAHIGETQYF
CDR3 DNA: TGTGCCAGCAGCCCACGGCAGGCCCATATCGGGGAGACCCAGTACTTC

V gene: TRBV7-9
D gene: NA
J gene: TRBJ2-5
clone size: NA
CDR3 protein: CASSLEGGHQETQYF
CDR3 DNA: TGTGCCAGCAGCTTAGAGGGTGGCCATCAAGAGACCCAGTACTTC

V gene: TRBV3-1
D gene: TRBD1
J gene: TRBJ1-1
clone size: NA
CDR3 protein: CASSQLGTGGWNTEAFF
CDR3 DNA: TGTGCCAGCAGCCAACTCGGGACAGGGGGCTGGAACACTGAAGCTTTCTTT

V gene: TRBV7-2
D gene: NA
J gene: TRBJ2-3
clone size: NA
CDR3 protein: CASSLTQISTDTQYF
CDR3 DNA: TGTGCCAGCAGCTTAACACAGATTAGCACAGATACGCAGTATTTT

V gene: TRBV12-3/TRBV12-4
D gene: TRBD1
J gene: TRBJ2-1
clone size: NA
CDR3 protein: CASSTAPGQGLGVYNEQFF
CDR3 DNA: TGTGCCAGCAGTACGGCGCCGGGACAGGGACTTGGCGTATACAATGAGCAGTTCTTC

V gene: TRBV15
D gene: NA
J gene: TRBJ1-3
clone size: few
CDR3 protein: CATSPDSFWGNTIYF
CDR3 DNA: TGTGCCACCAGCCCCGACAGTTTCTGGGGAAACACCATATATTTT

V gene: TRBV2
D gene: TRBD1
J gene: TRBJ1-5
clone size: few
CDR3 protein: CASSKGRDRVRYSNQPQHF
CDR3 DNA: TGTGCCAGCAGTAAGGGACGGGACAGGGTCCGCTATAGCAATCAGCCCCAGCATTTT

V gene: TRBV12-3/TRBV12-4
D gene: NA
J gene: TRBJ1-1
clone size: NA
CDR3 protein: CASSSIIQGLNTEAFF
CDR3 DNA: TGTGCCAGCAGTTCAATCATCCAGGGGCTGAACACTGAAGCTTTCTTT

V gene: TRBV9
D gene: TRBD2
J gene: TRBJ2-5
clone size: few
CDR3 protein: CASSPSGTSGSWNQETQYF
CDR3 DNA: TGTGCCAGCAGCCCCTCCGGGACTAGCGGGAGTTGGAACCAAGAGACCCAGTACTTC

V gene: TRBV2
D gene: NA
J gene: TRBJ2-1
clone size: NA
CDR3 protein: CASRPPLRDLNNEQFF
CDR3 DNA: TGTGCCAGCAGGCCGCCTTTGCGGGATTTGAACAATGAGCAGTTCTTC

V gene: TRBV24-1
D gene: TRBD1
J gene: TRBJ2-3
clone size: few
CDR3 protein: CATSDTGGVKDTQYF
CDR3 DNA: TGTGCCACCAGTGACACAGGGGGCGTGAAAGATACGCAGTATTTT

V gene: TRBV23-1
D gene: TRBD1
J gene: TRBJ2-5
clone size: NA
CDR3 protein: CASSQDRTPETQYF
CDR3 DNA: TGCGCCAGCAGCCAGGACAGGACTCCAGAGACCCAGTACTTC